This T cell receptor (beta chain) was captured in a study of blood T cell repertoires in COVID-19. Overall study context: Both acute and convalescent COVID-19 samples were obtained from the United States, Italy and Spain. The cDNA or gDNA used as material had been derived from T cells, B-cell-depleted T cells, or PBMCs.

As processed by the authors: Estimated nucleated cell counts came from reference gene primer amplification. Data came from immunoSEQ multiplex PCR; TCRdb stores just in-frame clones and leaves some out. For V, J and clone size, that table is used; D and trimming come from the DNA. The sample shows a few hundred thousand clones, roughly nine tenths of them seen only once. V lost 0 bases and J lost 4; bases outside the gene matches: 7. Germline CDR1 and CDR2: KGHDR and SFDVKD. This CDR3 comprises 16 residues. The sequencing sample was made of peripheral blood. This clonotype was sampled from a man aged 60 to 69 who had recovered from COVID-19. This sequence joins TRBV24-1 and TRBJ2-5; TRBD1 agrees at 7 bases. The CDR3 loop is CATSDLYRGSGETQYF. In DNA, the CDR3 is TGTGCCACCAGTGATTTGTACAGGGGTTCGGGAGAGACCCAGTACTTC.